The 6 T cell receptor beta chains presented below share a single source sample, sequenced in a study of T cell changes during pregnancy in multiple sclerosis (dated by TCRdb to the late 2010s). Library method: the immunoSEQ multiplex PCR assay. As stored in TCRdb, this immuneACCESS dataset retains in-frame rearrangements with V and J assigned. A fraction of the clones does not appear; measured against another copy, unresolved V genes explain less than half of the discrepancy, and the remainder lacks a known reason. The sample has 55,000 to 85,000 clones on record, approximately 94% of them singletons. The ten top clones hold less than 0.65% of the sample. Sequencing used peripheral blood, obtained in the third trimester of pregnancy. The receptor set was obtained from a female donor with multiple sclerosis, enrolled in a pregnancy study.

The rearrangement uses TRBV2 and TRBJ1-1; the D gene is possibly TRBD1 (5 bases). Trimming pared 6 bases from V and 0 bases from J, leaving 14 bases between. The germline V gene has CDR1 SNHLY and CDR2 FYNNEI. The CDR3 spans 15 residues. The CDR3 sequence: CASSLDRGMNTEAFF. CDR3 nucleotides: TGTGCCAGCAGCCTCGACAGAGGCATGAACACTGAAGCTTTCTTT.

The chain uses TRBV9 and TRBJ1-5, with D possibly TRBD1 on 5 matching bases. Germline CDR1 SGDLS, CDR2 YYNGEE. The CDR3 sequence is 16 residues long. Trimming cost V 0 bases and J 0 bases, with 10 bases left between them. The CDR3 DNA follows: TGTGCCAGCAGCGTAGGTTCAGGGAATAGCAATCAGCCCCAGCATTTT. Translating it yields CASSVGSGNSNQPQHF. Full variable domain (outside the CDR3, taken from reference TRBV9 and TRBJ1-5): DSGVTQTPKHLITATGQRVTLRCSPRSGDLSVYWYQQSLDQGLQFLIQYYNGEERAKGNILERFSAQQFPDLHSELNLSSLELGDSALYFCASSVGSGNSNQPQHFGDGTRLSIL.

This clone was observed a few times. The chain recombines TRBV25-1 with TRBJ2-7; 7 bases line up with TRBD1. V dropped 6 bases and J dropped 2; count of bases not matched to a gene: 4. This CDR3 spans 13 amino acids. The germline V gene has CDR1 MGHDK and CDR2 SYGVNS. CDR3 amino acids: CASRPGQTYEQYF. CDR3 bases: TGTGCCAGCAGACCGGGACAGACCTACGAGCAGTACTTC.

This chain links TRBV30 with TRBJ1-1; 11 bases fit TRBD1. The germline V gene encodes CDR1 GTSNPN and CDR2 SVGIG (reference sequence). After removal of 4 bases from V and 1 base from J, the junction contained 8 bases not matched to a gene. The CDR3 extends over 16 amino acids. CDR3 residues: CAWNARDRGANTEAFF. The DNA of the CDR3 is TGTGCCTGGAATGCACGGGACAGGGGGGCGAACACTGAAGCTTTCTTT.

The V and J genes are TRBV7-6 and TRBJ1-5; 8 bases are a match to TRBD1. This CDR3 contains 15 residues. Unmatched junction bases numbered 8, after V lost 5 bases and J lost 5 bases. Germline values: CDR1 SGHVS, CDR2 FNYEAQ. CDR3 nucleotide sequence: TGTGCCAGCAGCGCAGGACAGGGATTCGATCAGCCCCAGCATTTT. Amino acids: CASSAGQGFDQPQHF.

The rearrangement links TRBV9 to TRBJ1-1, with a possible D match to TRBD1 (5 bases). Germline V gene sequence: CDR1 SGDLS, CDR2 YYNGEE. This CDR3 region has 14 residues. With 3 bases removed from V and 5 bases from J, the gap between germline ends came to 14 bases. CDR3 bases: TGTGCCAGCAGCGCCCCCTCAGGGTTAACTGAAGCTTTCTTT. Residues: CASSAPSGLTEAFF.